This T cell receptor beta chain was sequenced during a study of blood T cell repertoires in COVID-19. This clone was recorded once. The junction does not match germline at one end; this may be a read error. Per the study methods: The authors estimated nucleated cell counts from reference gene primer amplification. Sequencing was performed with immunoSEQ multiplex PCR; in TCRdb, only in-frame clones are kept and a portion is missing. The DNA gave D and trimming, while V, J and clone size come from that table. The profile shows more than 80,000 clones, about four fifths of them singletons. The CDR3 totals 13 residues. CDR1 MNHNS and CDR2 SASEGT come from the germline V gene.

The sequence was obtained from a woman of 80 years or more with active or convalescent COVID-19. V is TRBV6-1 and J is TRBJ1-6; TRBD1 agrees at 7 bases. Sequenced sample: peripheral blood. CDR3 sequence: CASSPVSGTADVF. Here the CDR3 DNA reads TGTGCCAGCAGTCCGGTTTCCGGGACAGCCGACGTTTTT.